The 10 T cell receptor beta chains reported below all come from one sample, sequenced in a study of T cells in Graves' hyperthyroidism and ophthalmopathy. The TCR beta CDR3 regions underwent amplification using RNA transcripts as the source. The HTBI primer set served for first-round RT-PCR of the TCR CDR3. TCRdb reprocessed the multiplex PCR reads via MiXCR and lists one record per CDR3 protein. The sample holds under 450,000 distinct CDR3 sequences; about a sixth are singletons and the top ten take 34%. The source material was blood. Receptor source: a woman in her twenties or thirties with Graves' hyperthyroidism that later progressed to Graves' ophthalmopathy.

This clonotype was picked up many times. This chain links TRBV29-1 with TRBJ1-1, with 8 nucleotides matching TRBD1. Germline V gene lookup returns CDR1 SQVTM and CDR2 ANQGSEA. The J segment lost 7 bases and the V segment lost 1 base, leaving 5 bases of the junction unmatched. This CDR3 contains 13 residues. CDR3 sequence: CSVEGRGPNEAFF. CDR3 sequence (DNA): TGCAGCGTTGAAGGCAGGGGGCCGAATGAAGCTTTCTTT. Using reference TRBV29-1 and TRBJ1-1 for the parts outside the CDR3, the full variable domain is SAVISQKPSRDICQRGTSLTIQCQVDSQVTMMFWYRQQPGQSLTLIATANQGSEATYESGFVIDKFPISRPNLTFSTLTVSNMSPEDSSIYLCSVEGRGPNEAFFGQGTRLTVV.

This clonotype was recorded a few times. This chain uses TRBV6-1 with TRBJ2-7, with no clear D. Trimming shortened V by 6 bases and J by 5 bases, and 8 bases separated the two germline ends. The CDR3 spans 11 residues. Per germline, CDR1 MNHNS and CDR2 SASEGT. The CDR3 DNA follows: TGTGCCAGCAGGAACTCGGACGAGCAGTACTTC. Translation gives CASRNSDEQYF.

In this sample, this clonotype turned up many times. The chain recombines TRBV3-1 with TRBJ2-4; 9 bases match TRBD1. V trimming: 3 bases; J trimming: 8 bases; junction bases outside the gene matches: 8. There are 15 residues in the CDR3. In germline, CDR1 is LGHDT, CDR2 YNNKEL (reference sequence). As DNA, the CDR3 is TGTGCCAGCAGCCACGCCGGACAGGGGCTGGACATTCAGTACTTC. It yields the protein CASSHAGQGLDIQYF.

This clonotype showed up many times. J is TRBJ2-3 and V is TRBV28; TRBD2 matches 14 bases. Germline V gene lookup returns CDR1 MDHEN and CDR2 SYDVKM. The CDR3 covers 21 residues. V shed 5 bases and J 5 bases; nucleotides not matched to a gene: 21. CDR3 sequence: CASSDTGGTGLAGVAKDTQYF. The CDR3 DNA reads TGTGCCAGCAGTGATACAGGGGGAACGGGACTAGCGGGAGTTGCGAAAGATACGCAGTATTTT.

In this sample, this clonotype turned up many times. The rearrangement joins TRBV10-3 to TRBJ2-6; 12 nucleotides agree with TRBD2. The germline gives CDR1 ENHRY, CDR2 SYGVKD. The V segment lost 10 bases and the J segment 0 bases; nucleotides outside the gene matches: 13. This CDR3 region has 19 residues. The CDR3 sequence: CATQVGLAGLHSGANVLTF. CDR3 DNA sequence: TGTGCCACCCAAGTTGGACTAGCGGGACTCCACTCTGGGGCCAACGTCCTGACTTTC.

This clonotype showed up just once. The chain is built from TRBV12-3 or TRBV12-4 and TRBJ1-2; 8 nucleotides agree with TRBD1. V lost 3 bases and J lost 4; bases outside the gene matches: 4. This CDR3 region has 14 residues. Written as DNA, the CDR3 is TGTGCCAGCAGTTTTCGACAGGGGACCTATGGCTACACCTTC. Its protein product is CASSFRQGTYGYTF.

The chain couples TRBV27 to TRBJ2-2; 11 bases map to TRBD2. The CDR3 runs 16 residues. Losses at the gene ends were 7 bases for V and 1 base for J; bases not matched to a gene: 5. Germline V gives CDR1 MNHEY, CDR2 SMNVEV (reference sequence). CDR3 amino acids: CASKLAGEWNTGELFF. The DNA of the CDR3 is TGTGCCAGCAAACTAGCGGGGGAATGGAACACCGGGGAGCTGTTTTTT.

J is TRBJ1-6 and V is TRBV5-4; possibly TRBD1 for D (6 bases). CDR1 SGHNT and CDR2 YYREEE come from the germline V gene (reference sequence). The CDR3 is 16 residues long. With 2 bases removed from V and 5 bases from J, the gap between germline ends came to 14 bases. The CDR3 protein is CASSFEQGKNNSPLHF. CDR3 nucleotide sequence: TGTGCCAGCAGCTTTGAACAGGGAAAAAATAATTCACCCCTCCACTTT. Combining the CDR3 with reference TRBV5-4 and TRBJ1-6 gives the whole variable domain ETGVTQSPTHLIKTRGQQVTLRCSSQSGHNTVSWYQQALGQGPQFIFQYYREEENGRGNFPPRFSGLQFPNYSSELNVNALELDDSALYLCASSFEQGKNNSPLHFGNGTRLTVT.

This clonotype was detected many times. The chain combines TRBV29-1 with TRBJ2-7; D is unresolved. Trimming stripped 0 bases from V and 0 bases from J, with 12 bases between. There are 15 residues in the CDR3. Germline assignment: CDR1 SQVTM and CDR2 ANQGSEA. CDR3 sequence: CSVEDSNVGSYEQYF. The DNA of the CDR3 is TGCAGCGTTGAAGATAGTAATGTCGGCTCCTACGAGCAGTACTTC.

This clonotype was counted ten times or more. The chain is built from TRBV28 and TRBJ2-1, with 7 bases lining up with TRBD2. The CDR3 length is 14 residues. The germline gives CDR1 MDHEN, CDR2 SYDVKM. V shed 5 bases, J shed 8 bases, and the junction held 9 bases outside the gene matches. CDR3 residues: CASSPPQTSYEQFF. DNA of the CDR3: TGTGCCAGCAGTCCTCCTCAGACTAGCTATGAGCAGTTCTTC.